The source of this T cell receptor (beta chain) is a study of regulatory T cells in long-lasting Graves disease. For TCR beta, libraries came from iRepertoire HTBI primers and Arm-PCR of CDR3 regions. TCRdb reanalysed the multiplex PCR reads using MiXCR and keeps one entry per CDR3 protein. Altogether roughly 420,000 distinct CDR3 sequences are present, about 15% being singletons, with the ten largest covering about 10%. As for time point: newly diagnosed GD, antithyroid drugs for less than 3 months. Preparation of the TCR library used RNA extracted from PBMCs. Worth noting for this clonotype: At one end the junction does not follow the germline gene, possibly because of a read error.

A further study also used this sample, focusing on T cells in Graves' hyperthyroidism and ophthalmopathy.

Sample: peripheral blood mononuclear cells (PBMCs), taken at new diagnosis, from a patient treated with antithyroid drugs. The receptor was derived from a woman in her 30s with Graves disease.

In DNA, the CDR3 is TGTGCCAGCAGCCTCGGAGTGAACGCTGAAGCTTTCTTT. Residues: CASSLGVNAEAFF. V usage is TRBV14 and J usage is TRBJ1-1; D is ambiguous. This CDR3 has 13 residues. Germline assignment: CDR1 SGHDN and CDR2 FVKESK.